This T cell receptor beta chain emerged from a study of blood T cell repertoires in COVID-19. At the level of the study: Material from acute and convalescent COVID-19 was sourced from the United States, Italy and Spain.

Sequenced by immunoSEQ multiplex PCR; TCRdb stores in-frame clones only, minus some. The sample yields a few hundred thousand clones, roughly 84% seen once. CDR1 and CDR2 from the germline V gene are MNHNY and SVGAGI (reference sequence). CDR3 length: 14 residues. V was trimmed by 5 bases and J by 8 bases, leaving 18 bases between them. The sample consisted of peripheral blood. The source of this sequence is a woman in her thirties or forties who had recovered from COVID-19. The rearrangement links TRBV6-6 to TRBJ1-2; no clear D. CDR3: CASSPPGSIRGYTF. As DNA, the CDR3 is TGTGCCAGCAGTCCCCCGGGTAGCATCCGCGGCTACACCTTC.